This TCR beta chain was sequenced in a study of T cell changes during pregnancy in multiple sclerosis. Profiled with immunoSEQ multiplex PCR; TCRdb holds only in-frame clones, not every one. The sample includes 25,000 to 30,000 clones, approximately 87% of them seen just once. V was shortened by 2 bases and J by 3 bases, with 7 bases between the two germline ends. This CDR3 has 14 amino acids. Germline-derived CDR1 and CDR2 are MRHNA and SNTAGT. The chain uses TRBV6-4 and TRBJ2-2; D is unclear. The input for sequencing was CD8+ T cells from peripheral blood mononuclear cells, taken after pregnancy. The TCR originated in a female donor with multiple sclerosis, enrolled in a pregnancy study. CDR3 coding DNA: TGTGCCAGCAGTGACGAGAGAGACACCGGGGAGCTGTTTTTT. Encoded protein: CASSDERDTGELFF.